The 15 T cell receptor beta chains in this list originate from one sample, sequenced in a study of blood T cell repertoires in COVID-19. Libraries were prepared by immunoSEQ multiplex PCR; TCRdb keeps only in-frame clonotypes and omits some of them. The sample includes 95,000 to 150,000 clones, about 79% of them seen just once. Sequenced input: peripheral blood. The receptors stem from a man aged 70-80 years with acute or convalescent COVID-19.

The genes are TRBV7-3 and TRBJ2-3; 9 positions match TRBD1. This CDR3 has 15 amino acids. Germline values: CDR1 SGHTA, CDR2 FQGTGA. Trimming at V came to 3 bases and at J to 1 base, leaving 2 bases not matched to a gene. CDR3 DNA: TGTGCCAGCAGCTTGGGGACAGGGCGCACAGATACGCAGTATTTT. Its translation: CASSLGTGRTDTQYF.

This sequence joins TRBV5-1 and TRBJ1-6; no clear D. V lost 2 bases and J 6 bases, leaving 6 bases between the germline ends. Germline V CDR1 and CDR2: SGHRS, YFSETQ. The length of the CDR3 is 13 residues. The CDR3 nucleotides read TGCGCCAGCAGCTTAGACTCTAATTCACCCCTCCACTTT. It codes for CASSLDSNSPLHF.

This chain uses TRBV6-1 with TRBJ1-2; D perhaps matches TRBD1 (6 bases). V was clipped by 4 bases and J by 0 bases, with 18 bases between them. This CDR3 is 17 amino acids long. CDR1 and CDR2 (germline): MNHNS, SASEGT. The CDR3 sequence: CASSVNRAGGTNYGYTF. In nucleotides, the CDR3 is TGTGCCAGCAGTGTAAACAGGGCGGGCGGAACTAACTATGGCTACACCTTC.

This sequence joins TRBV6-2 or TRBV6-3 and TRBJ2-3, with D perhaps matching TRBD1 (6 bases). CDR3 length equals 11 residues. The V gene's germline CDR1 is MNHEY and CDR2 SVGEGT. Trimming shortened V by 5 bases and J by 8 bases, and 8 bases separated the two germline ends. CDR3 sequence reads: CASSQGFTQYF. The CDR3 DNA is TGTGCCAGCAGTCAGGGGTTTACGCAGTATTTT.

J is TRBJ2-3 and V is TRBV9, with D perhaps TRBD2 (6 bases). The V and J ends lost 0 bases and 6 bases respectively, with 20 bases between them. CDR3 length equals 17 residues. Germline assignment: CDR1 SGDLS and CDR2 YYNGEE. The CDR3, as DNA: TGTGCCAGCAGCGTAGCTACTAGCACAGGTCGGGGTGATACGCAGTATTTT. Its translation is CASSVATSTGRGDTQYF.

The chain couples TRBV6-2 or TRBV6-3 to TRBJ1-1; no definite D call. Trimming pared 5 bases from V and 5 bases from J, leaving 12 bases between. This CDR3 has 13 amino acids. Germline CDR1 and CDR2: MNHEY and SVGEGT. This chain's CDR3 is CASSAIGETEAFF. The CDR3 nucleotides are TGTGCCAGCAGTGCTATCGGAGAAACTGAAGCTTTCTTT.

This rearrangement joins TRBV5-1 to TRBJ2-1; 9 bases agree with TRBD2. Germline lookup yields CDR1 SGHRS and CDR2 YFSETQ. With V trimmed by 2 bases and J by 1 base, 4 bases remained unmatched. The CDR3 length is 16 residues. CDR3 residues: CASSLTAGGSYNEQFF. In nucleotides, the CDR3 is TGCGCCAGCAGCTTAACAGCGGGGGGTTCCTACAATGAGCAGTTCTTC. Full variable domain (rest looked up from reference TRBV5-1 and TRBJ2-1): KAGVTQTPRYLIKTRGQQVTLSCSPISGHRSVSWYQQTPGQGLQFLFEYFSETQRNKGNFPGRFSGRQFSNSRSEMNVSTLELGDSALYLCASSLTAGGSYNEQFFGPGTRLTVL.

The chain employs TRBV5-1 and TRBJ2-3, with TRBD2 matching over 12 bases. CDR1 SGHRS and CDR2 YFSETQ come from the germline V gene. The CDR3 extends over 17 amino acids. Trimming at V came to 4 bases and at J to 5 bases, leaving 11 bases not matched to a gene. Written as DNA, the CDR3 is TGCGCCAGCAGCCTGGGACTAGCGGGCGCCGCGAAAGATACGCAGTATTTT. Residues: CASSLGLAGAAKDTQYF.

The table lists this clone with a few counts. V and J are TRBV6-5 and TRBJ1-2; D is unresolved. V lost 0 bases to trimming and J lost 3 bases, with 8 bases between them. The germline CDR1 and CDR2 sequences are MNHEY and SVGAGI. There are 14 residues in the CDR3. CDR3 nucleotide sequence: TGTGCCAGCAGTTACTCCGTCGGGTACTATGGCTACACCTTC. It yields the protein CASSYSVGYYGYTF.

V usage is TRBV24-1 and J usage is TRBJ1-4, with 9 bases that match TRBD1. CDR1 is KGHDR and CDR2 is SFDVKD in the germline V gene. This CDR3 is 17 amino acids long. V lost 3 bases to trimming and J lost 2 bases; unmatched junction nucleotides: 6. The CDR3 DNA is TGTGCCACCAGTGATCCTACAGGGGGCGGCACTAATGAAAAACTGTTTTTT. This encodes CATSDPTGGGTNEKLFF.

CDR3 loop: CATGTETYNEQFF. Here the CDR3 DNA reads TGCGCGACCGGGACTGAAACCTACAATGAGCAGTTCTTC. The V gene is TRBV5-1, the J gene TRBJ2-1, with a tentative D call TRBD2 (6 bases). CDR1 and CDR2 (germline): SGHRS, YFSETQ. The CDR3 runs to 13 residues.

The chain combines TRBV18 with TRBJ1-5; D is perhaps TRBD1 (6 bases). CDR1 is KGHSH and CDR2 is LQKENI in the germline V gene. This CDR3 is 14 amino acids long. V was cut by 6 bases and J by 5 bases, with 14 bases left in between. DNA of the CDR3: TGTGCCAGCTCCCCTGCGGGGGGCGATCAGCCCCAGCATTTT. This translates into CASSPAGGDQPQHF. The variable domain in full, completed from reference TRBV18 and TRBJ1-5, reads NAGVMQNPRHLVRRRGQEARLRCSPMKGHSHVYWYRQLPEEGLKFMVYLQKENIIDESGMPKERFSAEFPKEGPSILRIQQVVRGDSAAYFCASSPAGGDQPQHFGDGTRLSIL.

V is TRBV7-2 and J is TRBJ1-1; perhaps TRBD1 as D (6 bases). V lost 5 bases, J lost 1 base, and 14 bases lay in between. CDR1 is SGHTA and CDR2 is FQGNSA in the germline V gene. The CDR3 runs 15 residues. CDR3 in DNA: TGTGCCAGCAGCCAGGGGTCAACAACGAACACTGAAGCTTTCTTT. Protein: CASSQGSTTNTEAFF.

This chain joins TRBV6-2 or TRBV6-3 and TRBJ2-1; no reliable D call. V was trimmed by 2 bases and J by 4 bases, leaving 9 bases between them. The CDR3 has 14 amino acids. CDR1 and CDR2 (germline): MNHEY, SVGEGT. The CDR3, as DNA: TGTGCCAGCAGTTACGGCGGCGGTTACAATGAGCAGTTCTTC. This encodes CASSYGGGYNEQFF.

The chain combines TRBV7-9 with TRBJ1-5; D not certain. The CDR3 is 14 residues long. Germline CDR1 reads SEHNR; CDR2 reads FQNEAQ (reference sequence). Deletions cut 5 bases from V and 3 bases from J, with 11 bases between. CDR3 sequence (DNA): TGTGCCAGCAGCACCGGGAACCACAATCAGCCCCAGCATTTT. Translation gives CASSTGNHNQPQHF.